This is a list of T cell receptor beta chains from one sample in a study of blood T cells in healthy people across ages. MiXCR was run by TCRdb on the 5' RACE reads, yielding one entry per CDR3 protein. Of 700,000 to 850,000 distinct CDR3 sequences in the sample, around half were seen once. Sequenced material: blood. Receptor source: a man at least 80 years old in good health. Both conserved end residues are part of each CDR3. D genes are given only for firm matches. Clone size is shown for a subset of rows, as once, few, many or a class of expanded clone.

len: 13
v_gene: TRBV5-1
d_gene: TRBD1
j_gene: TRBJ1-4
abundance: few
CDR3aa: CASSPDRVEKLFF
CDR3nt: TGCGCCAGCAGCCCGGACAGGGTAGAAAAACTGTTTTTT

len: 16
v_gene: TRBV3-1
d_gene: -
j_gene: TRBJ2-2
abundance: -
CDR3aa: CASSPVTGTYTGELFF
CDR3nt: TGTGCCAGCAGTCCTGTCACCGGAACTTACACCGGGGAGCTGTTTTTT

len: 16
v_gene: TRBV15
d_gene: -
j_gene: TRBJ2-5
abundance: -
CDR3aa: CATSRGQQVGQETQYF
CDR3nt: TGTGCCACCAGCAGAGGGCAGCAAGTGGGACAAGAGACCCAGTACTTC

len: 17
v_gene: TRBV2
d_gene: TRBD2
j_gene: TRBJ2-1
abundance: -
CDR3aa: CASRGVMAGGPRDEQFF
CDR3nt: TGTGCCAGCAGGGGAGTGATGGCGGGAGGGCCCCGGGATGAGCAGTTCTTC

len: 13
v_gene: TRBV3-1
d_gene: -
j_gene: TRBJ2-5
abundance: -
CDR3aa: CASSLTQRQTQYF
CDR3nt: TGTGCCAGCAGCCTTACCCAGCGGCAGACCCAGTACTTC

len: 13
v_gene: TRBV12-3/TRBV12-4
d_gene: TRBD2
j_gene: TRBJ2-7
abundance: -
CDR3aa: CASSTSRGGEQYF
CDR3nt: TGTGCCAGCAGCACATCTCGGGGGGGCGAGCAGTACTTC

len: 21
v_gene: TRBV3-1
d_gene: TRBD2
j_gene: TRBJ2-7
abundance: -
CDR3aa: CASSQVGSRSRLAGNSYEQYF
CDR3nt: TGTGCCAGCAGCCAAGTGGGAAGCAGAAGTAGACTAGCGGGCAACTCCTACGAGCAGTACTTC

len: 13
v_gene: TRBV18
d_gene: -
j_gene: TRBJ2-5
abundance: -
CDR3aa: CASSPQSQETQYF
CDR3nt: TGTGCCAGCTCACCACAGTCCCAAGAGACCCAGTACTTC

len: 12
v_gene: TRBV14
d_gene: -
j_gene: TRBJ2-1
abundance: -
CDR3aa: CASSQAANEQFF
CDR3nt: TGTGCCAGCAGCCAAGCAGCCAATGAGCAGTTCTTC

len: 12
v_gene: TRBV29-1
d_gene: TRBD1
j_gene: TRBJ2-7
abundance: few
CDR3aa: CSVWDRAAEQYF
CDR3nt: TGCAGCGTATGGGACAGGGCGGCCGAGCAGTACTTC

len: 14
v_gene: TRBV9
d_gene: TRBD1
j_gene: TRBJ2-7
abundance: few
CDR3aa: CASSVGQGVGEQYF
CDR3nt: TGTGCCAGCAGCGTAGGACAGGGGGTGGGCGAGCAGTACTTC

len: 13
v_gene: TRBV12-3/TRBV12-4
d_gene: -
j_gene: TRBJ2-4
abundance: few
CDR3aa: CASRLLGLGEQYF
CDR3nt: TGTGCCAGCAGACTCCTCGGCCTTGGGGAGCAGTACTTC

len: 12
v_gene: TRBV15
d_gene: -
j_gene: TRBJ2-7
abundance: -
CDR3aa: CATSAGRYEQYF
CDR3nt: TGTGCCACCAGCGCTGGCAGGTACGAGCAGTACTTC

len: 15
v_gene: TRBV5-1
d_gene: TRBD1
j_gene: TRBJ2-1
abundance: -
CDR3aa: CASSPGQGAHNEQFF
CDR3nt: TGCGCCAGCAGCCCCGGACAGGGGGCCCACAATGAGCAGTTCTTC

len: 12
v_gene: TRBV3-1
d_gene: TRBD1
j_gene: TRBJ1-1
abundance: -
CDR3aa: CASSQSGGRSFF
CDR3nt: TGTGCCAGCAGCCAGTCAGGGGGAAGGTCTTTCTTT

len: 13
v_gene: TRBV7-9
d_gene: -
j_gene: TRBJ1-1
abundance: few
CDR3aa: CASSRTDSTEAFF
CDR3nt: TGTGCCAGCAGCAGGACAGATTCCACTGAAGCTTTCTTT

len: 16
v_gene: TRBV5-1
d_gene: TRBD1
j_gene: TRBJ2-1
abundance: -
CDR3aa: CASSSTGASSYNEQFF
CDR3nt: TGCGCCAGCAGCTCGACAGGGGCCAGCTCCTACAATGAGCAGTTCTTC

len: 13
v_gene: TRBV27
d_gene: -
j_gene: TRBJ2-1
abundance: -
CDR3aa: CAEDSSPYNEQFF
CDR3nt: TGTGCCGAAGACTCCTCCCCCTACAATGAGCAGTTCTTC

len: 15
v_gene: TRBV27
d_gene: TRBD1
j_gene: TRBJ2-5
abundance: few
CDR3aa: CASSLWTGAQETQYF
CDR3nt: TGTGCCAGCAGTTTATGGACAGGGGCTCAAGAGACCCAGTACTTC

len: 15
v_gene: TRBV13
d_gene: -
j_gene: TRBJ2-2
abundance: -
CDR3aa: CASSLRLVNTGELFF
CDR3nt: TGTGCCAGCAGCTTAAGACTGGTGAACACCGGGGAGCTGTTTTTT